This section outlines one T cell receptor (beta chain) sequence together with its context. This sample was taken from a study of T cell changes during pregnancy in multiple sclerosis. Only in-frame clones appear in the TCRdb table, and some are missing; sequencing was by immunoSEQ multiplex PCR. The table shows about 57,000 clones, with roughly 90% occurring only once. Germline V gene lookup returns CDR1 SGHTA and CDR2 FQGTGA. This CDR3 region has 15 residues. V lost 3 bases and J 0 bases, leaving 11 bases between the germline ends. The sequenced sample was peripheral blood, obtained after pregnancy. J is TRBJ1-1 and V is TRBV7-3; D is ambiguous. The clonotype was recovered from a female donor in good health, enrolled as a control in a pregnancy study. The CDR3 region is CASSLGAGMNTEAFF. The CDR3 bases are TGTGCCAGCAGCTTGGGCGCGGGGATGAACACTGAAGCTTTCTTT.